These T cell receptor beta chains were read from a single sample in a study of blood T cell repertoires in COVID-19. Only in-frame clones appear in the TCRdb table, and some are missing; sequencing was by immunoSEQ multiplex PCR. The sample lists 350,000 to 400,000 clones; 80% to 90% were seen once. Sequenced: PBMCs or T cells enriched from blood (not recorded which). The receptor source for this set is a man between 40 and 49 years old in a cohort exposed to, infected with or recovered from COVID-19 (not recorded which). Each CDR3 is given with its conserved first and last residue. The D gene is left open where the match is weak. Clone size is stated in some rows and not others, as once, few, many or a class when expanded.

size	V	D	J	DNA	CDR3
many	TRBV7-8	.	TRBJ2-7	TGTGCCAGCAGCTTGAGTGACGAGCAGTACTTC	CASSLSDEQYF
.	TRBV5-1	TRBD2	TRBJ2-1	TGCGCCAGCAGCTTCCGTAGCGGGAGAGGCCACAATGAGCAGTTCTTC	CASSFRSGRGHNEQFF
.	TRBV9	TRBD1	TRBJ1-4	TGTGCCAGCAGCGTCCGGGACAGGGGCAGTGAAAAACTGTTTTTT	CASSVRDRGSEKLFF
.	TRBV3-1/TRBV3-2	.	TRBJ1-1	TGTGCCAGCAGCCAAGACAGGGCTCGGACTGAAGCTTTCTTT	CASSQDRARTEAFF
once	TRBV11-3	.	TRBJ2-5	TGTGCCAGCAGCTCGAAAAGGGGGTTCGAAGAGACCCAGTACTTC	CASSSKRGFEETQYF
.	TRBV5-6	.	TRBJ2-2	TGTGCCAGCAGCTTGTTGAGCCATACCGGGGAGCTGTTTTTT	CASSLLSHTGELFF
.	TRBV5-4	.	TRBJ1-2	TGTGCCAGCAGCTTAACAGGATTAGCTAACTATGGCTACACCTTC	CASSLTGLANYGYTF
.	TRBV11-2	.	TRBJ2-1	TGTGCCAGCAGCACGGTCGGGGGAGCCTACAATGAGCAGTTCTTC	CASSTVGGAYNEQFF
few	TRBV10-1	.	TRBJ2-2	TGCGCCAGCAGTTCTACGACTCTTGACTGGGCGAACACCGGGGAGCTGTTTTTT	CASSSTTLDWANTGELFF
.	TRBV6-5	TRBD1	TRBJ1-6	TGTGCCAGCAGTACACAGGGGTTTAATTCACCCCTCCACTTT	CASSTQGFNSPLHF
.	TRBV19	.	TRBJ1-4	TGTGCCAGTAGAAAAAGAGAAACTAATGAAAAACTGTTTTTT	CASRKRETNEKLFF
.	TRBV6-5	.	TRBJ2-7	TGTGCCAGCAGGGACCGGGCTAGCACCTACGAGCAGTACTTC	CASRDRASTYEQYF
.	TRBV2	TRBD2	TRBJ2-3	TGTGCCGGTAGCGGGAGGGGAGGTGCAGATACGCAGTATTTT	CAGSGRGGADTQYF
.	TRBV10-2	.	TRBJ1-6	TGCGCCAGCAGCGATAAAAGACCGGGCCAGGGACCCCTCCACTTT	CASSDKRPGQGPLHF
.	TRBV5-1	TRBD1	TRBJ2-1	TGCGCCAGCAGCCTTGGGACAGGGGAAAGCAATGAGCAGTTCTTC	CASSLGTGESNEQFF
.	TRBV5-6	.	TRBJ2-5	TGTGCCAGCAGCTTCAGGGACTCGGCTCAAGAGACCCAGTACTTC	CASSFRDSAQETQYF
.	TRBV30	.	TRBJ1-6	TGTGCCTGGAAAGCCGGCCTGGGCTCACCCCTCCACTTT	CAWKAGLGSPLHF
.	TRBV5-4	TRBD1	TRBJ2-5	TGTGCCAGCAGCTTGGACAGGGGGACCCAGTACTTC	CASSLDRGTQYF
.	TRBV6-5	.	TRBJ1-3	TGTGCCGCGACCGCGGAGGGGAGCTCTGGAAACACCATATATTTT	CAATAEGSSGNTIYF
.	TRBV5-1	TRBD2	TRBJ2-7	TGCGCCAGCAGGGGGCGGGAGGGTGTCTACGAGCAGTACTTC	CASRGREGVYEQYF
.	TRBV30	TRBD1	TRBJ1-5	TGTGCCTGGAGTCCCCCGGGACAGGGCAATCAGCCCCAGCATTTT	CAWSPPGQGNQPQHF
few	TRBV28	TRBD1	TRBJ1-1	TGTGCCAGCAGTCCACGACAGGGTAGAGGGAACACTGAAGCTTTCTTT	CASSPRQGRGNTEAFF
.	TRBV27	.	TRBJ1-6	TGTGCCAGCAGTTTATCGCCTCAGGGTGATTCACCCCTCCACTTT	CASSLSPQGDSPLHF
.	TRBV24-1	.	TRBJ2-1	TGTGCCACCAGTGATTCCCCCCGACTAGGCGGAAATGAGCAGTTCTTC	CATSDSPRLGGNEQFF
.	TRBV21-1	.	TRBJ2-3	TGTGCCAGCAGCTGGGCGCTACCTAACACAGATACGCAGTATTTT	CASSWALPNTDTQYF
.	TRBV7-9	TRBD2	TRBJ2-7	TGTGCCAGCAGCTTTTCGGGACTAGCTTACGAGCAGTACTTC	CASSFSGLAYEQYF
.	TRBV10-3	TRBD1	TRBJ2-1	TGTGCCATCAGTGGGCTGAAGGGGGCGAATGAGCAGTTCTTC	CAISGLKGANEQFF
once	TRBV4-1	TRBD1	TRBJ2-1	TGCGCCAGCAGCCAGGGACAGGAATTTTACAATGAGCAGTTCTTC	CASSQGQEFYNEQFF
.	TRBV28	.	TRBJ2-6	TGTGCCAGCAGCCTACAGGGCTCTGGGGCCAACGTCCTGACTTTC	CASSLQGSGANVLTF
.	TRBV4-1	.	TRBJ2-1	TGCGCCAGCAGCCAAGAGCGCTTCAGCGGCTCCTACAATGAGCAGTTCTTC	CASSQERFSGSYNEQFF
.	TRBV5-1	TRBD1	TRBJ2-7	TGCGCCAGCAGCTTGGATTGGGGACAGGGTATCTACGAGCAGTACTTC	CASSLDWGQGIYEQYF
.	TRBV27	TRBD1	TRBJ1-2	TGTGCCAGCAGTTTAAACAGGGGCGGTGGCTACACCTTC	CASSLNRGGGYTF
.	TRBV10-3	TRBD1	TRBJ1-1	TGTGCCATCAGTAAACAGGGGATGAACACTGAAGCTTTCTTT	CAISKQGMNTEAFF
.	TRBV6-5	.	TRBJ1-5	TGTGCCAGCGATGGCAGCAATCAGCCCCAGCATTTT	CASDGSNQPQHF
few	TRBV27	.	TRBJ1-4	TGTGCCAGCAGTTTGAGAGCAACCCGTAATGAAAAACTGTTTTTT	CASSLRATRNEKLFF
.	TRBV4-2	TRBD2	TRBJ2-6	TGTGCCAGCAGCCAAGATAGCGGGACCAGCTCTGGGGCCAACGTCCTGACTTTC	CASSQDSGTSSGANVLTF
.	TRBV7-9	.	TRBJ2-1	TGTGCCTGGGGGCAGGGCCACCACAATGAGCAGTTCTTC	CAWGQGHHNEQFF
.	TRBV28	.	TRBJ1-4	TGTGCCAGCAGTTTTAGGGGTGGCAGTGAAAAACTGTTTTTT	CASSFRGGSEKLFF
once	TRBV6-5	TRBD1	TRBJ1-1	TGTGCCAGCAGTTACCAGGGGGCGGTAGGTAACACTGAAGCTTTCTTT	CASSYQGAVGNTEAFF
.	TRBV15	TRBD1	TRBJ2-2	TGTGCCACCAGCACCGACAGGGTGAACACCGGGGAGCTGTTTTTT	CATSTDRVNTGELFF
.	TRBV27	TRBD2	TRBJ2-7	TGTGCCAGCAGTCCACCCGACAGGCGGGGGGGGCGACTCTACGAGCAGTACTTC	CASSPPDRRGGRLYEQYF
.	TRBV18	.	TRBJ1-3	TGTGCCAGCTCACCGGACCTGCTCGGGAGCTCTGGAAACACCATATATTTT	CASSPDLLGSSGNTIYF
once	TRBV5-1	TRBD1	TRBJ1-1	TGCGCCAGCAGCCTACCGGGACAGGAAGCTTTCTTT	CASSLPGQEAFF
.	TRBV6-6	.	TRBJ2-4	TGTGCCAGCAGTCCCCCGGCGGGCGGTGCGGCCAAAAACATTCAGTACTTC	CASSPPAGGAAKNIQYF
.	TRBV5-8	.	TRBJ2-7	TGTGCCAGCAGCTTGCGTGCCGTCTACGTGGAGCAGTACTTC	CASSLRAVYVEQYF
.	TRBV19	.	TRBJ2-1	TGTGCCAGTAGTTTTCTCGGCAGCGGCAATGAGCAGTTCTTC	CASSFLGSGNEQFF
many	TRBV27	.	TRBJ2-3	TGTGCCAGCTTACCCTTTGGAGGGAGCACAGATACGCAGTATTTT	CASLPFGGSTDTQYF
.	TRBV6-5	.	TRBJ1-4	TGTGCCAGCAGTACGTTGCAGGGGTCTAATGAAAAACTGTTTTTT	CASSTLQGSNEKLFF
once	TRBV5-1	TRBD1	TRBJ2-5	TGCGCCAGCAGCTTGCTTGGGACAGGGGAGGAGACCCAGTACTTC	CASSLLGTGEETQYF
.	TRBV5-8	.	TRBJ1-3	TGTGCCAGCAGCCCCGGGATTAACTCTGGAAACACCATATATTTT	CASSPGINSGNTIYF
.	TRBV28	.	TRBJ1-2	TGTGCCAGGGGGGGTCAGGCTGTTTTCCATGGCTACACCTTC	CARGGQAVFHGYTF
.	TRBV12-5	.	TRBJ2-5	TGTGCTAGTGGTTTGTTCCAGGCCCAAGAGACCCAGTACTTC	CASGLFQAQETQYF
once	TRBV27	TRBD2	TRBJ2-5	TGTGCCAGCAGTTCGACTAGCGGGAGGTTGGGGACCCAGTACTTC	CASSSTSGRLGTQYF
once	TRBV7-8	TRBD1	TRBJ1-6	TGTGCCAGCAGCGGAGACAGGGTTTCACCCCTCCACTTT	CASSGDRVSPLHF
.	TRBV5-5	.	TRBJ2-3	TGTGCCAGCAGCTTTCAGGGCGCAGATACGCAGTATTTT	CASSFQGADTQYF